This is a list of T cell receptor beta chains from one sample in a study of blood T cell repertoires in COVID-19. Sequencing used immunoSEQ multiplex PCR; TCRdb keeps in-frame clones, though not all of them. The sample has about 140,000 clones, 75% to 90% seen once. The material sequenced was peripheral blood. All receptors come from a man between 65 and 79 years old who had recovered from COVID-19. Both conserved end residues are part of each CDR3. D genes are given only for firm matches. Clone size appears in some rows only: once, few, many, or a class for an expanded clone.

CDR3nt,CDR3aa,d_gene,v_gene,j_gene,abundance
TGCAGCGTTGGCCGGGACAGTAGGAACGAGCAGTACTTC,CSVGRDSRNEQYF,TRBD1,TRBV29-1,TRBJ2-7,.
TGTGCCACCAGCAGAGATCTTATCGGGGAGCTGTTTTTT,CATSRDLIGELFF,.,TRBV15,TRBJ2-2,.
TGTGCCTGGAGTCCCGGGACAGGGCCCCGCTACACCTTC,CAWSPGTGPRYTF,TRBD1,TRBV30,TRBJ1-2,.
TGTGCCAGCAGTCGCCGGGACAGGGGGAAAGATACGCAGTATTTT,CASSRRDRGKDTQYF,TRBD1,TRBV6-5,TRBJ2-3,.
TGCGCCAGCAAATCAGGGACAGGGGGCTACCACGAGCAGTACTTC,CASKSGTGGYHEQYF,TRBD1,TRBV5-1,TRBJ2-7,.
TGTGCCAGCATTGGGACTAGCGGAACCTACGAGCAGTACTTC,CASIGTSGTYEQYF,TRBD2,TRBV2,TRBJ2-7,.
TGCAGTGCTAGTACTAGCGGGAGAGGCTACGAGCAGTACTTC,CSASTSGRGYEQYF,TRBD2,TRBV20-1,TRBJ2-7,.
TGTGCCAGCAGTACAGGTGTACGTGACAATGAGCAGTTCTTC,CASSTGVRDNEQFF,.,TRBV6-5,TRBJ2-1,.
TGTGCCAGCTCACCAGAGTCTAGCACAGATACGCAGTATTTT,CASSPESSTDTQYF,.,TRBV18,TRBJ2-3,.
TGTGCCAGCAGCCCAGGACTAGCGGGAGGGGGTGATACGCAGTATTTT,CASSPGLAGGGDTQYF,TRBD2,TRBV7-2,TRBJ2-3,.
TGTGCCAGCAGCGTAGGAGCGGAAGAGACCCAGTACTTC,CASSVGAEETQYF,.,TRBV9,TRBJ2-5,.
TGTGCCAGCAGTGACTCGGCTAGCGGAAGCGCAGATACGCAGTATTTT,CASSDSASGSADTQYF,TRBD2,TRBV6-4,TRBJ2-3,.
TGCGCCAGCAGCTACGGCCATGGAGCAAGGAATGAGCAGTTCTTC,CASSYGHGARNEQFF,.,TRBV5-1,TRBJ2-1,.
TGTGCCTGGGGCTACCCGGGAGTTCACAATGAGCAGTTCTTC,CAWGYPGVHNEQFF,.,TRBV30,TRBJ2-1,.
TGTGCCAGCAGCCGTGGACAGAACCTCTATGGCTACACCTTC,CASSRGQNLYGYTF,.,TRBV28,TRBJ1-2,once
TGTGCCAGCGCCGGGACAGTGAACACCGGGGAGCTGTTTTTT,CASAGTVNTGELFF,.,TRBV21-1,TRBJ2-2,.
TGTGCCAGCAGTGCTATTGGGGGAGGTGAGCAGTTCTTC,CASSAIGGGEQFF,.,TRBV27,TRBJ2-1,.
TGTGCCAGCAGTGAAGTCTATGGGACAGGGTCCTTC,CASSEVYGTGSF,TRBD1,TRBV6-1,TRBJ2-4,few
TGTGCCAGTAGTATACAGTCCGGGACAGTCTACGAGCAGTACTTC,CASSIQSGTVYEQYF,TRBD1,TRBV19,TRBJ2-7,.
TGTGCCATCAGGCCGGACGTACAGGGGGCGAACACCGGGGAGCTGTTTTTT,CAIRPDVQGANTGELFF,TRBD1,TRBV10-3,TRBJ2-2,.
TGTGCCAGCAGCAACTGGGACAGAAACACTGAAGCTTTCTTT,CASSNWDRNTEAFF,TRBD1,TRBV3-1/TRBV3-2,TRBJ1-1,.
TGTGCCAGCAGCCCCATGACAGGGGGGATAGGAGGCTACACCTTC,CASSPMTGGIGGYTF,TRBD1,TRBV7-8,TRBJ1-2,.
TGTGCCAGCAGCCCCGCGGAGCTTATTGGAAATTCACCCCTCCACTTT,CASSPAELIGNSPLHF,.,TRBV9,TRBJ1-6,.
TGTGCCAGTAGTATTGCCACAGACTATGGCTACACCTTC,CASSIATDYGYTF,.,TRBV19,TRBJ1-2,few
TGTGCCAGCAGCTTGATTTTCGGGAATACGCAGTATTTT,CASSLIFGNTQYF,.,TRBV5-4,TRBJ2-3,.
TGTGCCACCAGCATTGGGGCAGCCTACTATGGCTACACCTTC,CATSIGAAYYGYTF,.,TRBV15,TRBJ1-2,.
TGTGCCAGCAGTGACCTAGCGGGAGGTTACGAGCAGTACTTC,CASSDLAGGYEQYF,TRBD2,TRBV6-1,TRBJ2-7,.
TGTGCCAGCAGTTCCAGAGGGAGGGAAGAGACCCAGTACTTC,CASSSRGREETQYF,TRBD2,TRBV28,TRBJ2-5,few
TGTGCCAGCAGTGGGCAGGGCCGGACTGAAGCTTTCTTT,CASSGQGRTEAFF,.,TRBV27,TRBJ1-1,.
TGTGCCAGCAGCCACCAGTGGACAGGAGAGACCCAGTACTTC,CASSHQWTGETQYF,TRBD1,TRBV5-5,TRBJ2-5,.
TGTGCCAGTAGTCCTCAGGGGGTTTCTGGAAACACCATATATTTT,CASSPQGVSGNTIYF,TRBD1,TRBV19,TRBJ1-3,.
TGTGCCATCAGTGATCGGGACAGGGGGAACACTGAAGCTTTCTTT,CAISDRDRGNTEAFF,TRBD1,TRBV10-3,TRBJ1-1,.
TGTGCCAGCAGCTACACCATGGGACTAGCGGGAGTCGGGGAGCTGTTTTTT,CASSYTMGLAGVGELFF,TRBD2,TRBV7-2,TRBJ2-2,.
TGTGCCAGTAATACAGGGAAGAGTAGCAGAACAGATACGCAGTATTTT,CASNTGKSSRTDTQYF,.,TRBV19,TRBJ2-3,few
TGTGCCAGCTCACCAGGCGGGACGGGGGAGCAGTACTTC,CASSPGGTGEQYF,.,TRBV18,TRBJ2-7,.
TGTGCCAGCAGTTCCGGGACAGAGTCCTACAATGAGCAGTTCTTC,CASSSGTESYNEQFF,TRBD1,TRBV25-1,TRBJ2-1,once
TGTGCCAGCAGTCAGGGGACTAGCGGGAGCACAGATACGCAGTATTTT,CASSQGTSGSTDTQYF,TRBD2,TRBV27,TRBJ2-3,.
TGTGCCAGCTCAGTCAGACTGAACACCGGGGAGCTGTTTTTT,CASSVRLNTGELFF,.,TRBV18,TRBJ2-2,once
TGTGCCAGCTCACCACCGGGACAGGGGGCTTTCGACGAGCAGTACTTC,CASSPPGQGAFDEQYF,TRBD1,TRBV18,TRBJ2-7,.
TGCGCCAGCAGCCCGTTATCGGGACTAGCGGGAGGATTTCTGGGCGATACGCAGTATTTT,CASSPLSGLAGGFLGDTQYF,TRBD2,TRBV4-1,TRBJ2-3,once
TGCGCCAGCAGGGAGACGGTACTCCGGGACAGGGTGTACGAGCAGTACTTC,CASRETVLRDRVYEQYF,TRBD1,TRBV10-1,TRBJ2-7,.